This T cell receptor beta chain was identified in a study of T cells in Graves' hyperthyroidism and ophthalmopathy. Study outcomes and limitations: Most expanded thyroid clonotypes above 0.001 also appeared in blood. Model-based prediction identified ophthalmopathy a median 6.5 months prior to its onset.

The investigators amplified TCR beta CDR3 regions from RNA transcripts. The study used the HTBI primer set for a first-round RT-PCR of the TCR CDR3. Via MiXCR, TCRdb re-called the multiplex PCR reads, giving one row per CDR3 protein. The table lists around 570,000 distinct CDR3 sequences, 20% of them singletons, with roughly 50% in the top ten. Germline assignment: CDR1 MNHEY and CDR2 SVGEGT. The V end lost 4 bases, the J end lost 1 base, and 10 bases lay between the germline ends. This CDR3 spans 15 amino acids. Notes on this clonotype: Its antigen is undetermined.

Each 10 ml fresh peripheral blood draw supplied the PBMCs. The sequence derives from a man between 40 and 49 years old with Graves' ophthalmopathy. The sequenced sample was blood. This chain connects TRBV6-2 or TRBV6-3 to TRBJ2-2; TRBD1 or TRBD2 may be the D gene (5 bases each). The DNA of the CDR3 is TGTGCCAGCAGTTCCCAGGGACGGAACACCGGGGAGCTGTTTTTT. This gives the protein CASSSQGRNTGELFF.